The clone carrying this T cell receptor (beta chain) has a count of ten or more. The antigen is not known. The sample comes from a study of spatial heterogeneity in lung cancer. Time point indicated: sample taken at primary tumor resection. Study-level findings and limits: One measure, the expanded intratumoral alpha and beta TCR count, tracked tumor mutation counts.

Each CDR3 protein is one row after TCRdb ran MiXCR on the 5' RACE reads. This table holds over 25,000 distinct CDR3 sequences, about 7.1% found once. The germline V and J ends were trimmed by 1 base and 2 bases, with 4 bases remaining between them. CDR1 is SGHDT and CDR2 is YYEEEE in the germline V gene. The CDR3 has 12 residues. The sequences come from lung tumor tissue, collected at surgery. The receptor was derived from a male donor with early-stage non-small cell lung cancer. The chain uses TRBV5-6 and TRBJ2-7; D gene ambiguous. The CDR3 reads CASSLFPYEQYF. The CDR3, as DNA: TGTGCCAGCAGCTTGTTTCCCTACGAGCAGTACTTC. Drawing the rest from reference TRBV5-6 and TRBJ2-7, the complete variable domain is DAGVTQSPTHLIKTRGQQVTLRCSPKSGHDTVSWYQQALGQGPQFIFQYYEEEERQRGNFPDRFSGHQFPNYSSELNVNALLLGDSALYLCASSLFPYEQYFGPGTRLTVT.